This entry describes one T cell receptor beta chain. Sequencing used immunoSEQ multiplex PCR; TCRdb keeps in-frame clones, though not all of them. The sample yields about 820,000 clones, around 92% seen once. This sample was taken from a study of shared clonotypes between healthy human individuals. CD8 cells classed as naive were CD45RO-negative and positively selected for CCR7, excluding terminally differentiated effector memory CD45RA+ cells. Donors, healthy HIV-negative adults, lacked recent acute infections or vaccinations. Donors were Caucasian adults residing in Nashville, Tennessee, USA. J gave up 9 bases and V 7 bases, and 13 bases lay outside the gene matches. There are 15 residues in the CDR3. Per the germline V gene, CDR1 is SEHNR and CDR2 is FQNEAQ (reference sequence).

The chain uses TRBV7-9 and TRBJ2-1; TRBD1 matches 9 bases. The sequenced material came from naive CD8+ T cells sorted from blood. This clonotype originated in a man aged 30 to 39 in good health. The CDR3 sequence is CASTEPRDRVVEQFF. CDR3 bases: TGTGCCAGCACTGAGCCCCGGGACAGGGTAGTTGAGCAGTTCTTC.